This T cell receptor (beta chain) was identified during a study of shared clonotypes between healthy human individuals. At the level of the study: In total, the donors were two women and three men aged 18 to 49.

As for this clone: Its antigen is as yet unknown.

The split of CD4+ cells yielded CD45RA+ naive and CD45RA-negative memory subsets. The CDR3 totals 16 residues. V was shortened by 3 bases and J by 0 bases, with 14 bases between the two germline ends. Germline assignment: CDR1 SEHNR and CDR2 FQNEAQ (reference sequence). The assay was immunoSEQ multiplex PCR, and TCRdb's table has in-frame clones only and misses some. The table lists millions of clones, around 94% of them singletons, with around 0.14% in the top ten. General study findings and limits: In contrast to clonotypes shared by all four donors, non-shared clonotypes had lower generation probabilities.

J is TRBJ1-2 and V is TRBV7-9; TRBD1 might be the D (5 bases). The receptor was derived from a man between 18 and 29 years old in good health. Sequenced material: naive CD4+ T cells sorted from blood. The subset was: CD45RA+ positively selected. CDR3 nucleotides: TGTGCCAGCAGCTTCCTCCTCACAGGATCTAACTATGGCTACACCTTC. It translates to CASSFLLTGSNYGYTF. The full variable domain, its missing parts supplied by reference TRBV7-9 and TRBJ1-2, is DTGVSQNPRHKITKRGQNVTFRCDPISEHNRLYWYRQTLGQGPEFLTYFQNEAQLEKSRLLSDRFSAERPKGSFSTLEIQRTEQGDSAMYLCASSFLLTGSNYGYTFGSGTRLTVV.